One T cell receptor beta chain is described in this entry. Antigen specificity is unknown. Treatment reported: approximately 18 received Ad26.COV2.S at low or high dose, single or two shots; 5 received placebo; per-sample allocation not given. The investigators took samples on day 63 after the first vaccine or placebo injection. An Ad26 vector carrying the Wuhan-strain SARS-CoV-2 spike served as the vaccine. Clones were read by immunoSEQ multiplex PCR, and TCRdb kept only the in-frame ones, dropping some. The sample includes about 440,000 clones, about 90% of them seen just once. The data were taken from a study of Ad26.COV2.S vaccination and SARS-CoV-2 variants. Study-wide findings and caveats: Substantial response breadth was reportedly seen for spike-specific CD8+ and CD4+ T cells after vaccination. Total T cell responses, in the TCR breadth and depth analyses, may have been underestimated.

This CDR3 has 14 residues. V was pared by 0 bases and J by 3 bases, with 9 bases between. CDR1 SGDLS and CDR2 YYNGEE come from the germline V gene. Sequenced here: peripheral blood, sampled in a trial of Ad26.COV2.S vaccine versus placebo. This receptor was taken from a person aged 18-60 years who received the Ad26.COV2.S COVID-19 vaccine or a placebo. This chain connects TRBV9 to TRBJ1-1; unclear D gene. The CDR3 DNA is TGTGCCAGCAGCGTAGGGCCCGGGGACACTGAAGCTTTCTTT. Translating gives CASSVGPGDTEAFF.